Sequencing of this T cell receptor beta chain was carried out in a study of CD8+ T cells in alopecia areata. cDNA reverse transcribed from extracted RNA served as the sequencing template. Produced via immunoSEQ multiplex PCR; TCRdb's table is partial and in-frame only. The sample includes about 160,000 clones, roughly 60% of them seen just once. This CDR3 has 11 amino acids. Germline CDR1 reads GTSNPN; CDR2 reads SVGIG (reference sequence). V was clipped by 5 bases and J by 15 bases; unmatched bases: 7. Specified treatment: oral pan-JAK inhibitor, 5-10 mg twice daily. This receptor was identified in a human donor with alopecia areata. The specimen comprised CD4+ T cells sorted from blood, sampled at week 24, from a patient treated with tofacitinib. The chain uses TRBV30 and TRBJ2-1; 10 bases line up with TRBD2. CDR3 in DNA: TGTGCCTGGGAAAGCGGGGGGGCCTGGTTCTTC. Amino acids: CAWESGGAWFF.